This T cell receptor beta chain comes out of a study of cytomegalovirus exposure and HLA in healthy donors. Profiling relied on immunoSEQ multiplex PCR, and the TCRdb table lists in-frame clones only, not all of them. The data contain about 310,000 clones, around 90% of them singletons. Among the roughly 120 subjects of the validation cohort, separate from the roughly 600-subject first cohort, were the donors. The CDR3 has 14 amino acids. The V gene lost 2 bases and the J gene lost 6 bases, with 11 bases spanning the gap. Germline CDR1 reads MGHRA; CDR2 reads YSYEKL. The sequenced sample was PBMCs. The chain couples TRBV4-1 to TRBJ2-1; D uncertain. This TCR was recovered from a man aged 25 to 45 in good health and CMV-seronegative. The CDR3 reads CASSQLIGLNEQFF. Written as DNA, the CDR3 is TGCGCCAGCAGCCAATTGATCGGTCTCAATGAGCAGTTCTTC.